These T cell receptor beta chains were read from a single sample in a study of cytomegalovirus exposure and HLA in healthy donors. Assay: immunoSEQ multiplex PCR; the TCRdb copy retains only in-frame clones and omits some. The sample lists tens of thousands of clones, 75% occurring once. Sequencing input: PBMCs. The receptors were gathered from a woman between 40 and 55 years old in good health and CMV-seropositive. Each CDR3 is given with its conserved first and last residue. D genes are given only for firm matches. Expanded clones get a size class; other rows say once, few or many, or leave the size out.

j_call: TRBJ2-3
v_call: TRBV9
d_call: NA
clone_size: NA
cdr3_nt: TGTGCCAGCAGCGTCGACTCTTACACAGATACGCAGTATTTT
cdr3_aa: CASSVDSYTDTQYF

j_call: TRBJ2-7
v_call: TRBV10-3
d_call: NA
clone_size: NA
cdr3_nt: TGTGCCACGGGGGACCCTCAGCCCTACGAGCAGTACTTC
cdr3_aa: CATGDPQPYEQYF

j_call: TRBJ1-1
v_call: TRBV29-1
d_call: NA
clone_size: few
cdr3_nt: TGCAGCGTTGAAGGCGGGGACGGAAAGATGAACACTGAAGCTTTCTTT
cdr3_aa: CSVEGGDGKMNTEAFF

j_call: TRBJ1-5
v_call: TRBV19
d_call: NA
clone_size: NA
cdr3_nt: TGTGCCAGTAGTCCATTCAATCAGCCCCAGCATTTT
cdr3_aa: CASSPFNQPQHF

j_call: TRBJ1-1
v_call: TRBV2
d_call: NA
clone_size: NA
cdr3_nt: TGTGCCAGCAGTGAGGGAGTTAGTCGGGAAGCTTTCTTT
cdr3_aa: CASSEGVSREAFF

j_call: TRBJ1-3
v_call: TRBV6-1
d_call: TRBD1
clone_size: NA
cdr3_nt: TGTGCCAGCAGTGAACAGGGGGATGGAAACACCATATATTTT
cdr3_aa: CASSEQGDGNTIYF

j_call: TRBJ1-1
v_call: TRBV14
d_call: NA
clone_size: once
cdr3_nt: TGTGCCAGCAGCTTACAGGGCGGTGAAGCTTTCTTT
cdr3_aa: CASSLQGGEAFF

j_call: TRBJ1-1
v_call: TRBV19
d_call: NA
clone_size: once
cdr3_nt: TGTGCCAGTAGTCGGGTAGCAGTCAAGATAAACACTGAAGCTTTCTTT
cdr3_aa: CASSRVAVKINTEAFF

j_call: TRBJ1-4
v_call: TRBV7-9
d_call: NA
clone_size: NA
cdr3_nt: TGTGCCAGCAGCTTAGACCCGACTCGTTCTGAAAAACTGTTTTTT
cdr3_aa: CASSLDPTRSEKLFF

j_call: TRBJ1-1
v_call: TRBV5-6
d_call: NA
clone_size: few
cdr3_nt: TGTGCCAGCAGCTTGGAGGTCAGGGGAGCTTCTATAGCTTTCTTT
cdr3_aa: CASSLEVRGASIAFF

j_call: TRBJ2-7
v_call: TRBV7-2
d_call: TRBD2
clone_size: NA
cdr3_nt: TGTGCCAGCAGATCGACTAGCGGGGGGTACGAGCAGTACTTC
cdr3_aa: CASRSTSGGYEQYF

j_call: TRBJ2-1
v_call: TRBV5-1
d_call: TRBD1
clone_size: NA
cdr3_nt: TGCGCCAGCAGCTCTGGACAGGGGGCGGTGTATGAGCAGTTCTTC
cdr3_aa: CASSSGQGAVYEQFF

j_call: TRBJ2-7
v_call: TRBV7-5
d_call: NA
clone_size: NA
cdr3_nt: TGTGCCAGAAGCCCTAGCGTAGTCTACGAGCAGTACTTC
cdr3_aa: CARSPSVVYEQYF

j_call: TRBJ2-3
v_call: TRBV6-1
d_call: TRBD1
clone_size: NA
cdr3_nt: TGTGCCAGTCGGACAGGGCTGACAGATACGCAGTATTTT
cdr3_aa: CASRTGLTDTQYF

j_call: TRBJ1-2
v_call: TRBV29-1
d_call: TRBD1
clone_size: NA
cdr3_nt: TGCAGCGAGGAGAGGACAGGGGGCGGCTACACCTTC
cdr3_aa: CSEERTGGGYTF

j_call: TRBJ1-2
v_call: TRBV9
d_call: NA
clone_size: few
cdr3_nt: TGTGCCAGCAGCGTAATGGACACACCTAACTATGGCTACACCTTC
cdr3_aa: CASSVMDTPNYGYTF

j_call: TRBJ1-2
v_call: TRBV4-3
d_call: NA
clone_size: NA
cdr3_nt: TGCGCCAGCAGCCAACTACGGACAGACCATGGCTACACCTTC
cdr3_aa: CASSQLRTDHGYTF

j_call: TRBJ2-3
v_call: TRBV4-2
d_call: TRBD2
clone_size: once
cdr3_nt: TGTGCCAGCAGCCAAGAGAGCGGGGGGGGAACAGATACGCAGTATTTT
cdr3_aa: CASSQESGGGTDTQYF

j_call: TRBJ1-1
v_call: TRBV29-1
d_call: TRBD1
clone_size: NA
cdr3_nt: TGCAGCGTTGATCTAGGACAGGGGTCTTTCTTT
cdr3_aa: CSVDLGQGSFF

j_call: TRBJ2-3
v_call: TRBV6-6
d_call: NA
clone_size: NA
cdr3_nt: TGTGCCAGCAGTTACTCGAACAGGGATACGCAGTATTTT
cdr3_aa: CASSYSNRDTQYF

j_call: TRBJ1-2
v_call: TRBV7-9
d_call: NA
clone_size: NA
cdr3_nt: TGTTCCAGCAGCTTAGAGGGCGGGACGTCAAGCTATGGCTACACCTTC
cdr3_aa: CSSSLEGGTSSYGYTF

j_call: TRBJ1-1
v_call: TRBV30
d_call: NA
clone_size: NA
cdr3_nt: TGTGCCTCCCGGACTGTGAACACTGAAGCTTTCTTT
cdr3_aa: CASRTVNTEAFF

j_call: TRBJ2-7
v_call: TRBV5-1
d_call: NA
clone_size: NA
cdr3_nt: TGCGCCAGCAGCTTGGACAGTACCTACGAGCAGTACTTC
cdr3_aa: CASSLDSTYEQYF

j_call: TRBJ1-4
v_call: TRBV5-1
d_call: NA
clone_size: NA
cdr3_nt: TGCGCCAGCAGCTTGTTCCGGGGGGAAGGGGCTAATGAAAAACTGTTTTTT
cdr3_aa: CASSLFRGEGANEKLFF

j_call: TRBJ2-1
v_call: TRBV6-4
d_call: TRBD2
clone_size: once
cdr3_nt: TGTGCCAGCAGCGAGCGAACTAGCGGGAAGCAGTTCTTC
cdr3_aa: CASSERTSGKQFF

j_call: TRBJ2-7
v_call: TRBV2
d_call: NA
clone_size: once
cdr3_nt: TGTGCCAGCAGTGTAAGGCAGGGCCCCCACGAGCAGTACTTC
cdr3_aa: CASSVRQGPHEQYF

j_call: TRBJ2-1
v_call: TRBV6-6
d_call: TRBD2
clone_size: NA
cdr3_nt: TGTGCCAGCAGTGCTACTAGCGGGGGGGCAGCTGAGCAGTTCTTC
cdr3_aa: CASSATSGGAAEQFF

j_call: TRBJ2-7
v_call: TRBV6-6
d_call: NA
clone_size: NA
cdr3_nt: TGTGCCAGCAGTTATGATGGCAGGGGGGAAAACGAGCAGTACTTC
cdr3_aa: CASSYDGRGENEQYF

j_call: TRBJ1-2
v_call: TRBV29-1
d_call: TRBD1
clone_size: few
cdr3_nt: TGCAGCGTTGGGGGACAGGGAGATGGCTACACCTTC
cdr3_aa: CSVGGQGDGYTF

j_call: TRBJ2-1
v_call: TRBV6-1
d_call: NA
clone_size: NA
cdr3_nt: TGTGCCAGCGGGAGACAGGCCAGCTCCTACAATGAGCAGTTCTTC
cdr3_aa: CASGRQASSYNEQFF

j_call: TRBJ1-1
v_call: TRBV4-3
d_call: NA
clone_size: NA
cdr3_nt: TGCGCCAGCAGCCAAGACAGATACACTGAAGCTTTCTTT
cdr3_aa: CASSQDRYTEAFF

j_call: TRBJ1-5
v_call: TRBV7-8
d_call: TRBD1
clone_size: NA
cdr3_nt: TGTGCCAGCACCATAGGGGTGGGACAGGGGGGTCAGCCCCAGCATTTT
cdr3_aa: CASTIGVGQGGQPQHF

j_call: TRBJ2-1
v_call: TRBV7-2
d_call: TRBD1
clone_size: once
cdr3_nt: TGTGCCAGCAGCGAGATCAGGGGGAGTGAGCAGTTCTTC
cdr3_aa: CASSEIRGSEQFF

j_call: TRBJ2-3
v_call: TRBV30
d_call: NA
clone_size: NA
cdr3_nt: TGTGCCTGGAGTCGGGAAGATACGCAGTATTTT
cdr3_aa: CAWSREDTQYF

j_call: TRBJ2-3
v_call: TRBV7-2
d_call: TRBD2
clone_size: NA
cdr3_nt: TGTGCCACCCTTAGCGGGGGGATAGATACGCAGTATTTT
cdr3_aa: CATLSGGIDTQYF

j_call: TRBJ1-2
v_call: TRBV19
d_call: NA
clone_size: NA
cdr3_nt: TGTGCCAGTAGTATGCAGAGGGCTGGCTATGGCTACACCTTC
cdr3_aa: CASSMQRAGYGYTF

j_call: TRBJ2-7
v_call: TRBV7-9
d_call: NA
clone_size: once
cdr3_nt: TGTGCCAGCAGCGACTTGGGCGAGCAGTACTTC
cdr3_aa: CASSDLGEQYF

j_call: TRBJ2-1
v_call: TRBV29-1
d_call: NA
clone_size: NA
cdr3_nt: TGCAGCGTTGGAGGGACACAAATTTACAATGAGCAGTTCTTC
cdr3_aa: CSVGGTQIYNEQFF

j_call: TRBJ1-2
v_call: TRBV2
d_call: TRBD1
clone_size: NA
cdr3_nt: TGTGCCAGCAGCAAGCCACAGGGGGCGGATGTCTATGGCTACACCTTC
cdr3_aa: CASSKPQGADVYGYTF

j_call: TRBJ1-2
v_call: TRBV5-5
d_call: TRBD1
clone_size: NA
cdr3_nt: TGTGCCAGCAGCTTGGAGGGGCACAGGGGGCTCAACTATGGCTACACCTTC
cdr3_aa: CASSLEGHRGLNYGYTF

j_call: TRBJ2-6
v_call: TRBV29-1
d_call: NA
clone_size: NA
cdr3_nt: TGCAGCGTTGCGGGATACTCTGGGGCCAACGTCCTGACTTTC
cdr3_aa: CSVAGYSGANVLTF

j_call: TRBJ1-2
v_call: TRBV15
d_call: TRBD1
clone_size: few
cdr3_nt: TGTGCCACCAGCAGAGATGGGGACAGGGGCGGGTATGGCTACACCTTC
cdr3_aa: CATSRDGDRGGYGYTF

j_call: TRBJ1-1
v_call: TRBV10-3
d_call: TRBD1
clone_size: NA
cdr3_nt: TGTGCCATCAGTGACCTGGACAGGGGCAACACTGAAGCTTTCTTT
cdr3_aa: CAISDLDRGNTEAFF

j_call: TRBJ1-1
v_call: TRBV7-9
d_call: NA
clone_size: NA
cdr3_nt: TGTGCCAGCAGCCCCTATACCGAAGCTTTCTTT
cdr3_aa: CASSPYTEAFF

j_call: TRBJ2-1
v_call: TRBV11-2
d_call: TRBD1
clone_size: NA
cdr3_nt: TGTGCCAGCAGCTTAGAGACAGGGGGCGCCTACAATGAGCAGTTCTTC
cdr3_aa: CASSLETGGAYNEQFF

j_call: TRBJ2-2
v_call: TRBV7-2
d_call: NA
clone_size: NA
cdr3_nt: TGTGCCAGCAGGTCAACTTACACCGGGGAGCTGTTTTTT
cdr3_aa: CASRSTYTGELFF

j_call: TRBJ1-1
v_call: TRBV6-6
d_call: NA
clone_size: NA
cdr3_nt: TGTGCCAGCAGTTTACAGCTTGAAGCTTTCTTT
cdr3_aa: CASSLQLEAFF

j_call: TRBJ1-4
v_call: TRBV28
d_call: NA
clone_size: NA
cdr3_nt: TGTGCCAGCAGTTTGAGGCAGGGCGGGGGTGAAAAACTGTTTTTT
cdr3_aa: CASSLRQGGGEKLFF

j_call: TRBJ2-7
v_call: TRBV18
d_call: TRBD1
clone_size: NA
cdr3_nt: TGTGCCAGCTCACCCCTACAGACAGGGAACGAGCAGTACTTC
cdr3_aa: CASSPLQTGNEQYF

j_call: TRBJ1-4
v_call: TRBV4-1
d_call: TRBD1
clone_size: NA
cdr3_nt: TGCGCCAGCAGCCAAGAAGGGACAGGACTCAATGAAAAACTGTTTTTT
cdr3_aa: CASSQEGTGLNEKLFF

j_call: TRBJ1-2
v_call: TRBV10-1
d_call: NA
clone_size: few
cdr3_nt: TGCGCCAGCAGTGGGTCTACGGAGGGTGGCTACACCTTC
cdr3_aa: CASSGSTEGGYTF